One sample yielded the 26 T cell receptor beta chains listed below, sequenced in a study of T-cell memory formation after mild COVID-19. TCRdb passed the 5' RACE reads through MiXCR, listing each CDR3 protein once. The sample lists over 500,000 distinct CDR3 sequences, approximately 15% seen once, with about 7.4% in the top ten. Source material: PBMCs or a T cell subset sorted from them (not recorded which). The origin of the receptors is an adult woman who had mild COVID-19 (a few samples of this study predate the infection). Cell type and time point are not known.

This rearrangement joins TRBV6-1 to TRBJ2-7; 10 nucleotides align to TRBD1. CDR1 is MNHNS, CDR2 SASEGT, per germline. This CDR3 is 16 amino acids long. The trim removed 0 bases at V and 4 bases at J, leaving 6 bases unmatched. The chain's CDR3 is CASSEALGQGFYEQYF. In DNA, the CDR3 is TGTGCCAGCAGTGAAGCGCTGGGACAGGGGTTTTACGAGCAGTACTTC.

This chain uses TRBV7-9 with TRBJ2-7, with D tentatively TRBD2 (6 bases). The CDR3 covers 14 residues. Germline V gives CDR1 SEHNR, CDR2 FQNEAQ (reference sequence). V lost 4 bases and J 5 bases, leaving 15 bases between the germline ends. The CDR3 loop is CASSSRDLWDEQYF. CDR3 coding DNA: TGTGCCAGCAGCTCGCGGGACCTATGGGACGAGCAGTACTTC. Supplemented by reference TRBV7-9 and TRBJ2-7, the full variable domain reads DTGVSQNPRHKITKRGQNVTFRCDPISEHNRLYWYRQTLGQGPEFLTYFQNEAQLEKSRLLSDRFSAERPKGSFSTLEIQRTEQGDSAMYLCASSSRDLWDEQYFGPGTRLTVT.

This clonotype was counted a few times. The V call is TRBV20-1, the J call TRBJ2-7, with D tentatively TRBD2 (6 bases). The CDR3 is made up of 15 amino acids. V was clipped by 0 bases and J by 0 bases, with 12 bases between them. Germline loops: CDR1 DFQATT, CDR2 SNEGSKA (reference sequence). DNA of the CDR3: TGCAGTGCTAGAGATTCCGCGGGACCCTCCTACGAGCAGTACTTC. Translation: CSARDSAGPSYEQYF.

This clonotype was seen only a few times. The chain carries TRBV5-4 and TRBJ2-2, with D possibly matching TRBD1 (6 bases). V lost 3 bases and J lost 6, with 18 bases in between. There are 16 residues in the CDR3. Germline V gene data show CDR1 as SGHNT and CDR2 as YYREEE (reference sequence). The CDR3 DNA is TGTGCCAGCAGCTCAAGAAAACAGGGTCGTCCCGGGGAGCTGTTTTTT. It yields the protein CASSSRKQGRPGELFF.

This rearrangement joins TRBV5-1 to TRBJ2-1; the match to TRBD1 covers 12 bases. Germline lookup yields CDR1 SGHRS and CDR2 YFSETQ. J gave up 8 bases and V 0 bases, and 3 bases lay outside the gene matches. The length of the CDR3 is 15 residues. The CDR3 bases are TGCGCCAGCAGCTTGGCAGGGACAGGGGGCCATGAGCAGTTCTTC. This sequence encodes CASSLAGTGGHEQFF. Using reference TRBV5-1 and TRBJ2-1 for the parts outside the CDR3, the full variable domain is KAGVTQTPRYLIKTRGQQVTLSCSPISGHRSVSWYQQTPGQGLQFLFEYFSETQRNKGNFPGRFSGRQFSNSRSEMNVSTLELGDSALYLCASSLAGTGGHEQFFGPGTRLTVL.

This clonotype was counted only a few times. The genes are TRBV7-9 and TRBJ2-1; D perhaps matches TRBD1 (5 bases). The V end lost 3 bases, the J end lost 4 bases, and 7 bases lay between the germline ends. Germline CDR1 reads SEHNR; CDR2 reads FQNEAQ (reference sequence). The CDR3 extends over 13 amino acids. The CDR3 DNA sequence: TGTGCCAGCAGCTTCCCAGGGTACAATGAGCAGTTCTTC. Protein: CASSFPGYNEQFF.

The chain's CDR3 is CASSYANPRDNQETQYF. CDR3 nucleotide sequence: TGTGCCAGCAGTTACGCGAATCCTCGAGACAACCAAGAGACCCAGTACTTC. The V call is TRBV6-5, the J call TRBJ2-5; D is undetermined. Germline V gene lookup returns CDR1 MNHEY and CDR2 SVGAGI. The CDR3 has 17 amino acids. The ends were cut back, 2 bases at V and 0 bases at J, with 16 bases in the middle.

This clonotype was recorded a few times. The rearrangement uses TRBV6-2 or TRBV6-3 and TRBJ1-1; D call uncertain. Germline V gives CDR1 MNHEY, CDR2 SVGEGT. The CDR3 loop spans 17 amino acids. With 0 bases removed from V and 5 bases from J, the gap between germline ends came to 19 bases. The CDR3 region has the DNA TGTGCCAGCAGTTACTCCGGTCGGAGGACCACTGGAACTGAAGCTTTCTTT. Its protein product is CASSYSGRRTTGTEAFF.

The rearrangement joins TRBV4-2 to TRBJ2-3, with D unresolved. Germline V gene data show CDR1 as LGHNA and CDR2 as YNFKEQ. Trimming took 4 bases from V and 0 from J, leaving 14 bases between them. This CDR3 region has 16 residues. The CDR3 DNA reads as TGTGCCAGCAGCCCCCTGGACCTAACTAGCACAGATACGCAGTATTTT. This codes for CASSPLDLTSTDTQYF.

This clonotype turned up a few times. This rearrangement joins TRBV3-1 to TRBJ1-1; D perhaps matches TRBD1 (5 bases). The CDR3 has 13 residues. V was pared by 1 base and J by 12 bases, with 15 bases between. Germline loops: CDR1 LGHDT, CDR2 YNNKEL (reference sequence). The CDR3 spells CASSQGGVLQTFF. In DNA, the CDR3 is TGTGCCAGCAGCCAAGGGGGGGTACTTCAAACTTTCTTT.

V gene TRBV6-6 combines with J gene TRBJ2-1; TRBD2 matches at 11 bases. This CDR3 comprises 16 residues. V shed 10 bases, J shed 5 bases, and the junction held 13 bases outside the gene matches. Germline CDR1 and CDR2: MNHNY and SVGAGI (reference sequence). The CDR3 reads CATREGTSGGHNEQFF. CDR3 DNA: TGTGCCACTAGGGAGGGAACTAGCGGGGGCCACAATGAGCAGTTCTTC.

The V call is TRBV10-3, the J call TRBJ2-5; 11 nucleotides align to TRBD2. Germline V CDR1 and CDR2: ENHRY, SYGVKD. The trim removed 0 bases at V and 2 bases at J, leaving 8 bases unmatched. The length of the CDR3 is 18 residues. The CDR3 DNA reads TGTGCCATCAGTGAGTCTAATCTCCGACTAGCGGGGCAAGAGACCCAGTACTTC. Its translation: CAISESNLRLAGQETQYF.

This clonotype was seen more than once but under ten times. V is TRBV20-1 and J is TRBJ2-1, with 7 bases that match TRBD2. Germline trimming cut 1 base from V and 4 bases from J; bases unmatched to any gene: 10. The CDR3 runs 16 residues. The germline V gene has CDR1 DFQATT and CDR2 SNEGSKA (reference sequence). In DNA, the CDR3 is TGCAGTGCTAGAGTAACTGGCGGGAGAGTGTACAATGAGCAGTTCTTC. The encoded protein is CSARVTGGRVYNEQFF.

The table lists this clonotype with a few counts. This rearrangement joins TRBV3-1 to TRBJ1-1; D might be TRBD1 (6 bases). The germline V gene encodes CDR1 LGHDT and CDR2 YNNKEL (reference sequence). The CDR3 consists of 18 residues. Trimming took 0 bases from V and 3 from J, leaving 20 bases between them. The CDR3 reads CASSQDGGGTARDTEAFF. In DNA form, the CDR3 reads TGTGCCAGCAGCCAAGACGGAGGGGGAACGGCCAGGGACACTGAAGCTTTCTTT.

The chain employs TRBV9 and TRBJ2-3; maybe TRBD2 (6 bases). Germline-derived CDR1 and CDR2 are SGDLS and YYNGEE. V lost 0 bases to trimming and J lost 5 bases, with 16 bases between them. This CDR3 spans 16 amino acids. The CDR3 protein is CASSVGRAVGGDTQYF. DNA for the CDR3: TGTGCCAGCAGCGTAGGGAGAGCGGTGGGGGGAGATACGCAGTATTTT.

This clonotype was seen only a few times. This rearrangement joins TRBV11-1 to TRBJ2-7; TRBD2 might be the D (5 bases). Germline CDR1 is SGHAT and CDR2 is FQDESV (reference sequence). V was pared by 1 base and J by 2 bases, with 6 bases between. The CDR3 sequence is 13 residues long. The CDR3 bases are TGTGCCAGCAGCTTAGTAGCGACCTACGAGCAGTACTTC. Its translation is CASSLVATYEQYF.

The chain joins TRBV18 to TRBJ2-5, with D unclear. Germline CDR1 reads KGHSH; CDR2 reads LQKENI. The CDR3 spans 15 residues. The germline V and J ends were trimmed by 4 bases and 4 bases, with 16 bases remaining between them. CDR3 protein: CASSQTHLEGETQYF. The DNA of the CDR3 is TGTGCCAGCTCACAAACGCATTTAGAAGGAGAGACCCAGTACTTC.

The V and J genes are TRBV5-1 and TRBJ2-1; no clear D. The length of the CDR3 is 13 residues. Trimming removed 4 bases at V and 4 bases at J, with 9 bases between. Looked up from germline, CDR1 is SGHRS and CDR2 is YFSETQ. The CDR3 spells CASSSSVYNEQFF. CDR3 in DNA: TGCGCCAGCAGCAGCTCGGTTTACAATGAGCAGTTCTTC.

This clonotype was seen more than once but under ten times. V usage is TRBV4-1 and J usage is TRBJ1-4; D is ambiguous. The length of the CDR3 is 15 residues. Trimming pared 5 bases from V and 0 bases from J, leaving 10 bases between. Germline assignment: CDR1 MGHRA and CDR2 YSYEKL. CDR3 residues: CASSSRRSTNEKLFF. In DNA, the CDR3 is TGCGCCAGCAGCTCGCGGCGGTCAACTAATGAAAAACTGTTTTTT.

This clonotype appeared a few times. This chain links TRBV24-1 with TRBJ2-3; D remains unclear. This CDR3 is built from 12 residues. With 5 bases removed from V and 9 bases from J, the gap between germline ends came to 11 bases. Germline CDR1 and CDR2: KGHDR and SFDVKD. DNA of the CDR3: TGTGCCACCAGTGGAACGTCCTCGACGCAGTATTTT. This sequence encodes CATSGTSSTQYF.

V gene TRBV20-1 combines with J gene TRBJ2-3; 11 positions agree with TRBD2. This CDR3 has 16 amino acids. Germline CDR1 reads DFQATT; CDR2 reads SNEGSKA (reference sequence). V lost 0 bases, J lost 5 bases, and 7 bases stayed unmatched. DNA for the CDR3: TGCAGTGCTAGAGATCCCAGGCTAGCGGGGGGAGATACGCAGTATTTT. Translation gives CSARDPRLAGGDTQYF.

This clonotype has more than one count but fewer than ten. This chain connects TRBV25-1 to TRBJ1-6, with D hard to call. The CDR3 is 14 amino acids. The germline V gene has CDR1 MGHDK and CDR2 SYGVNS. The germline V and J ends were trimmed by 3 bases and 0 bases, with 3 bases remaining between them. The CDR3 loop is CASSESSYNSPLHF. The CDR3 coding sequence is TGTGCCAGCAGTGAGAGCTCCTATAATTCACCCCTCCACTTT.

The genes are TRBV7-9 and TRBJ2-4, with D maybe TRBD1 (6 bases). CDR1 is SEHNR and CDR2 is FQNEAQ in the germline V gene (reference sequence). This CDR3 is 15 amino acids long. The ends were cut back, 3 bases at V and 1 base at J, with 10 bases in the middle. The CDR3: CASSLSGDAKNIQYF. DNA of the CDR3: TGTGCCAGCAGCTTGTCAGGGGATGCCAAAAACATTCAGTACTTC.

This clonotype was observed at least ten times. This CDR3 is CASSPQTRGGETQYF. The DNA for the CDR3 is TGTGCCAGCAGCCCCCAGACTCGTGGGGGAGAGACCCAGTACTTC. The rearrangement uses TRBV7-2 and TRBJ2-5; D assignment may be TRBD1 or TRBD2 (5 bases each). The germline V and J ends were trimmed by 5 bases and 4 bases, with 17 bases remaining between them. CDR3 length: 15 residues. The germline gives CDR1 SGHTA, CDR2 FQGNSA.

The gene calls are TRBV29-1 and TRBJ2-5; D is ambiguous. V lost 7 bases and J 3 bases, leaving 6 bases between the germline ends. This CDR3 is 10 amino acids long. Germline V gene sequence: CDR1 SQVTM, CDR2 ANQGSEA. For the CDR3, the DNA is TGCAGCGGGACGGAAGAGACCCAGTACTTC. Its translation is CSGTEETQYF.

The CDR3 DNA follows: TGTGCCAGTCGGCTCGGGGGTAACGCAGATACGCAGTATTTT. Translating it yields CASRLGGNADTQYF. The chain is built from TRBV2 and TRBJ2-3, with D possibly being TRBD2 (6 bases). Trimming pared 9 bases from V and 4 bases from J, leaving 17 bases between. The CDR3 runs to 14 residues. Germline V gene lookup returns CDR1 SNHLY and CDR2 FYNNEI. Full variable domain (remainder filled in from reference TRBV2 and TRBJ2-3): EPEVTQTPSHQVTQMGQEVILRCVPISNHLYFYWYRQILGQKVEFLVSFYNNEISEKSEIFDDQFSVERPDGSNFTLKIRSTKLEDSAMYFCASRLGGNADTQYFGPGTRLTVL.